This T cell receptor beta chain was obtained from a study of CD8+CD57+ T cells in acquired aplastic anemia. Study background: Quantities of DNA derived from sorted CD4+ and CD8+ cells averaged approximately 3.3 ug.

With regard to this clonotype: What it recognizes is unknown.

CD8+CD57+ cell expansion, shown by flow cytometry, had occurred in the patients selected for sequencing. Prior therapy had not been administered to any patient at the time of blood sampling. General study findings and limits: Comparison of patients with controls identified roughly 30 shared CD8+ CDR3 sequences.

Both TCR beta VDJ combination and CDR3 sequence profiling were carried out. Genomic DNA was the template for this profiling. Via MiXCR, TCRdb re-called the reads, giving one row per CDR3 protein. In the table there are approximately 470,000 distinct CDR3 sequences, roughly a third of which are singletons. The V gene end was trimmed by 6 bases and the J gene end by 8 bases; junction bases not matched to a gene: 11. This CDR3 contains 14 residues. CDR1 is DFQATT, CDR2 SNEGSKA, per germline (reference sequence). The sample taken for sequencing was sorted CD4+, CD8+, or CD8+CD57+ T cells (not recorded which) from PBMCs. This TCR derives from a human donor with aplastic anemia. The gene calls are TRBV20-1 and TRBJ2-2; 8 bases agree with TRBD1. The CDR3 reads CSAPGQGAVGELFF. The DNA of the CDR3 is TGCAGTGCCCCAGGACAGGGAGCGGTAGGGGAGCTGTTTTTT.